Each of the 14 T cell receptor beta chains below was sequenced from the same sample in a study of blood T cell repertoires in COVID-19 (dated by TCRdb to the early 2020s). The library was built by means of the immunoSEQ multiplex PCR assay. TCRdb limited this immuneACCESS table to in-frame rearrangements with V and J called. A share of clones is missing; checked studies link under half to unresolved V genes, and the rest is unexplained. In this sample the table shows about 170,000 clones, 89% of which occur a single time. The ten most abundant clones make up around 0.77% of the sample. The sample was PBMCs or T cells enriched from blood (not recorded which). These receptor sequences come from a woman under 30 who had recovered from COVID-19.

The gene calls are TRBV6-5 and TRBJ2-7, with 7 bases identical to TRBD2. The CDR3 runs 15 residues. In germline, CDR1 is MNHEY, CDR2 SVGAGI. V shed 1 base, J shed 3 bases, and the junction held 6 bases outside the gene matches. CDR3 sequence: CASSYFGRENYEQYF. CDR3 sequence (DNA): TGTGCCAGCAGTTACTTCGGGCGGGAGAACTACGAGCAGTACTTC.

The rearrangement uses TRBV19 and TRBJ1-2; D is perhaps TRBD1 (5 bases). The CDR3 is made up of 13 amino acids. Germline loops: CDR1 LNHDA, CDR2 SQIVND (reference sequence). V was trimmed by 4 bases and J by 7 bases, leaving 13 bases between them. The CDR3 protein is CASSRGGEGGYTF. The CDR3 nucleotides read TGTGCCAGTAGTAGAGGAGGGGAAGGTGGCTACACCTTC.

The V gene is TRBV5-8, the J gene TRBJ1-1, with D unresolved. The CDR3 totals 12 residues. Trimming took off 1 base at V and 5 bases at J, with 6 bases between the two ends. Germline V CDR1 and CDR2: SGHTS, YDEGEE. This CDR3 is CASSLRLTEAFF. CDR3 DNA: TGTGCCAGCAGCTTGCGGTTGACTGAAGCTTTCTTT.

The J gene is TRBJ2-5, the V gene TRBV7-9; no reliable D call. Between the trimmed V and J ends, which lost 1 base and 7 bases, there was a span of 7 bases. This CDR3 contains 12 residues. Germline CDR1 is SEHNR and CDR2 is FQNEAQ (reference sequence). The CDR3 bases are TGTGCCAGCAGCTTAGATAGTGCGACCCAGTACTTC. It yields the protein CASSLDSATQYF.

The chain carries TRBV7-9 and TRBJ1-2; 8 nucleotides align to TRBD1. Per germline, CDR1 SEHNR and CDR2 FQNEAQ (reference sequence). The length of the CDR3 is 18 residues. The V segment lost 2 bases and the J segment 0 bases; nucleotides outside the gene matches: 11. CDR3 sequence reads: CASSLRGQGKWANYGYTF. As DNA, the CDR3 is TGTGCCAGCAGCTTACGCGGACAGGGTAAATGGGCTAACTATGGCTACACCTTC. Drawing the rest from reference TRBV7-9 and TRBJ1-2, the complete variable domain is DTGVSQNPRHKITKRGQNVTFRCDPISEHNRLYWYRQTLGQGPEFLTYFQNEAQLEKSRLLSDRFSAERPKGSFSTLEIQRTEQGDSAMYLCASSLRGQGKWANYGYTFGSGTRLTVV.

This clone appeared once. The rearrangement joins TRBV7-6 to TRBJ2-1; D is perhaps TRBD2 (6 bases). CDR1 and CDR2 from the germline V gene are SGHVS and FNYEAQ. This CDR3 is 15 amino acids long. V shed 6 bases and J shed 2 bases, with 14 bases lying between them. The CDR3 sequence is CASSPQAGPYNEQFF. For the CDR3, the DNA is TGTGCCAGCAGTCCCCAGGCGGGGCCCTACAATGAGCAGTTCTTC.

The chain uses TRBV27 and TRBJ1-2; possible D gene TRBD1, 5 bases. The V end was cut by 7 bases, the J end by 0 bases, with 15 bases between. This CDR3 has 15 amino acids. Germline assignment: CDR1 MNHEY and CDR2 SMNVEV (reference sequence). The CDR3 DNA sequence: TGTGCCAGCATGCCCGGCGACAGACCTAACTATGGCTACACCTTC. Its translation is CASMPGDRPNYGYTF.

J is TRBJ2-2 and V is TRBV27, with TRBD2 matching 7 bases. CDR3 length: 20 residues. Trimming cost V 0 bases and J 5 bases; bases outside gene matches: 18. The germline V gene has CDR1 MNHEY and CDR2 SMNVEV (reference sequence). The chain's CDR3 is CASSLSGAPSGKYRTGELFF. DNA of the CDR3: TGTGCCAGCAGTTTATCAGGGGCGCCGAGCGGGAAATATAGGACCGGGGAGCTGTTTTTT.

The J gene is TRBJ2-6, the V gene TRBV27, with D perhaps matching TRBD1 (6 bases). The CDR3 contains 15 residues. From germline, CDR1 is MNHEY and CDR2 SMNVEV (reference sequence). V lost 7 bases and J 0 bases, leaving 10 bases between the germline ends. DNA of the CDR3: TGTGCCAGCACCGGACAGAGCTCTGGGGCCAACGTCCTGACTTTC. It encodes CASTGQSSGANVLTF.

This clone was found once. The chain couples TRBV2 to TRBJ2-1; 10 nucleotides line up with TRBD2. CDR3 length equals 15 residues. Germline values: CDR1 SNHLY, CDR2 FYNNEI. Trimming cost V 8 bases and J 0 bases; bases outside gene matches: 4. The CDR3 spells CASGPSGSSYNEQFF. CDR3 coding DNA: TGTGCCAGCGGACCTAGCGGGAGCTCCTACAATGAGCAGTTCTTC. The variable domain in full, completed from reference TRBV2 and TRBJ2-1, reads EPEVTQTPSHQVTQMGQEVILRCVPISNHLYFYWYRQILGQKVEFLVSFYNNEISEKSEIFDDQFSVERPDGSNFTLKIRSTKLEDSAMYFCASGPSGSSYNEQFFGPGTRLTVL.

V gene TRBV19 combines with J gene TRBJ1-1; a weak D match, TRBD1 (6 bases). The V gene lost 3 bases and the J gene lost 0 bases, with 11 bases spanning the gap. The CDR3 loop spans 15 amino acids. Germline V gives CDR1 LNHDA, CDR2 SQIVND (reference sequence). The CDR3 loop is CASSIGGLMNTEAFF. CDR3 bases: TGTGCCAGTAGTATCGGGGGGCTAATGAACACTGAAGCTTTCTTT.

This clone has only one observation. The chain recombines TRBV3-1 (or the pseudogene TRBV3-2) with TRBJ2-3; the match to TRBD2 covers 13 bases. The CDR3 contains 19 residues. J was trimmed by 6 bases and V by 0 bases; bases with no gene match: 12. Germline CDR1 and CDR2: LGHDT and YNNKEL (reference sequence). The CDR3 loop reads CASSQELSGLAGTMDTQYF. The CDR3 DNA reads TGTGCCAGCAGCCAAGAACTCTCGGGACTAGCGGGAACGATGGATACGCAGTATTTT.

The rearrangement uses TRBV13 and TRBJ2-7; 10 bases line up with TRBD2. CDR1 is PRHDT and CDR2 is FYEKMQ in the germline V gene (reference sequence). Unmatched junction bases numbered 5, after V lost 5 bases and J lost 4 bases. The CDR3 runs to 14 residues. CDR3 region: CASSEAGGLYEQYF. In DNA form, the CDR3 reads TGTGCCAGCAGCGAAGCGGGAGGGTTGTACGAGCAGTACTTC.

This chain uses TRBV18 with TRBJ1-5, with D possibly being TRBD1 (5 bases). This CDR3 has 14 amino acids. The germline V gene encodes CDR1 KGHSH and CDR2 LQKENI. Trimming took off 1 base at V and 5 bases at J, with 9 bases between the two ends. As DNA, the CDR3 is TGTGCCAGCTCACCACTTGGGGCTGATCAGCCCCAGCATTTT. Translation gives CASSPLGADQPQHF.